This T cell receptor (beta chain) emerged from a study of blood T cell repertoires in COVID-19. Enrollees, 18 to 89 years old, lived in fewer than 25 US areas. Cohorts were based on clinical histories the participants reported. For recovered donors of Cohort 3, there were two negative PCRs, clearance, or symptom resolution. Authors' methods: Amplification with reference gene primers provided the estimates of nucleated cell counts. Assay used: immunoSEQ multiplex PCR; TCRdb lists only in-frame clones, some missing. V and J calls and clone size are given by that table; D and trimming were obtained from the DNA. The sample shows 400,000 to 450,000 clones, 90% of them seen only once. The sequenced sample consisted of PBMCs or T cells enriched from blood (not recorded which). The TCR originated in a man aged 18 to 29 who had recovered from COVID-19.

CDR3 coding DNA: TGTGCCAGCAGCTACGGCCTAGGGGGAGCTAATTCACCCCTCCACTTT. Protein product: CASSYGLGGANSPLHF. The V and J genes are TRBV11-3 and TRBJ1-6; D is perhaps TRBD1 (6 bases). The CDR3 totals 16 residues. Germline V gene lookup returns CDR1 SGHNT and CDR2 YENEEA. The ends were cut back, 4 bases at V and 6 bases at J, with 16 bases in the middle.